A single sample is the source of the 17 T cell receptor beta chains below, sequenced in a study of T cells in Graves' hyperthyroidism and ophthalmopathy. Amplification of TCR beta CDR3 regions was performed using RNA transcripts as template. First-round RT-PCR targeting the TCR CDR3 was performed with the HTBI primer set. TCRdb fed the multiplex PCR reads into MiXCR, producing one record per CDR3 protein. Here the sample spans some 400,000 distinct CDR3 sequences, over 15% being singletons. Sequenced: blood. The receptors stem from a young woman with Graves' hyperthyroidism.

This clonotype has a count of ten or more. The V and J genes are TRBV10-3 and TRBJ1-2, with D perhaps matching TRBD1 (6 bases). V lost 5 bases and J lost 6, with 10 bases in between. Germline CDR1 ENHRY, CDR2 SYGVKD. The CDR3 is 12 residues long. This chain's CDR3 is CAISLTGNGYTF. CDR3 coding DNA: TGTGCCATCAGTTTAACAGGGAATGGCTACACCTTC.

This clonotype was recorded a few times. This chain joins TRBV20-1 and TRBJ2-2, with unresolved D. V lost 5 bases and J lost 6, with 13 bases in between. CDR1 and CDR2 from the germline V gene are DFQATT and SNEGSKA (reference sequence). This CDR3 contains 13 residues. This CDR3 reads CSARLPGPGELFF. CDR3 bases: TGCAGTGCTCGCCTTCCGGGCCCCGGGGAGCTGTTTTTT.

This sequence joins TRBV3-1 and TRBJ1-2; weak D call: TRBD1 (6 bases). The CDR3 length is 13 residues. Germline CDR1 reads LGHDT; CDR2 reads YNNKEL (reference sequence). Trimming removed 5 bases at V and 6 bases at J, with 13 bases between. As DNA, the CDR3 is TGTGCCAGCAGCAAATCATGGACAGATGGCTACACCTTC. Its translation: CASSKSWTDGYTF.

This clonotype was observed at least ten times. The rearrangement joins TRBV24-1 to TRBJ1-2; TRBD1 is a possible D gene (6 bases). Between the trimmed V and J ends, which lost 4 bases and 6 bases, there was a span of 14 bases. The CDR3 loop spans 14 amino acids. CDR1 and CDR2 from the germline V gene are KGHDR and SFDVKD. CDR3 sequence reads: CATSEPQGKDGYTF. For the CDR3, the DNA is TGTGCCACCAGTGAGCCACAGGGTAAAGATGGCTACACCTTC.

On this clonotype itself: This could be a read error, since a much larger clone is one nucleotide away. The chain carries TRBV20-1 and TRBJ2-7; possibly TRBD1 for D (5 bases). Trimming removed 4 bases at V and 5 bases at J, with 24 bases between. Looked up from germline, CDR1 is DFQATT and CDR2 is SNEGSKA (reference sequence). The CDR3 totals 16 residues. The DNA for the CDR3 is TGCAGTGCTACGACCAGGCACAGGAGAAACTTCCACGAGCAGTACTTC. Residues: CSATTRHRRNFHEQYF.

The rearrangement joins TRBV12-3 or TRBV12-4 to TRBJ2-7; 15 nucleotides align to TRBD2. The CDR3 spans 19 residues. V lost 3 bases to trimming and J lost 3 bases; unmatched junction nucleotides: 12. CDR3 in amino acids: CASSFPGLAGGLRDYEQYF. CDR3 in DNA: TGTGCCAGCAGTTTTCCGGGACTAGCGGGGGGTCTTCGGGACTACGAGCAGTACTTC.

Ten or more counts support this clonotype. The gene calls are TRBV7-9 and TRBJ1-2, with 7 bases fitting TRBD1. The CDR3 spans 14 residues. J was trimmed by 6 bases and V by 5 bases; bases with no gene match: 9. CDR1 and CDR2 (germline): SEHNR, FQNEAQ (reference sequence). This CDR3 is CASSPRAGTDGYTF. DNA of the CDR3: TGTGCCAGCAGCCCTAGGGCGGGGACAGATGGCTACACCTTC.

This clonotype was seen ten or more times. The chain has TRBV28 and TRBJ1-2; D possibly corresponds to TRBD1 (6 bases). The CDR3 sequence is 15 residues long. Germline V gene lookup returns CDR1 MDHEN and CDR2 SYDVKM. V was pared by 5 bases and J by 7 bases, with 20 bases between. As DNA, the CDR3 is TGTGCCAGCAGTCAACGGACAGTTTTAGATGGTGGCTACACCTTC. This codes for CASSQRTVLDGGYTF.

The V call is TRBV27, the J call TRBJ2-5; 8 nucleotides match TRBD1. V shed 10 bases and J 4 bases; nucleotides not matched to a gene: 14. CDR1 is MNHEY, CDR2 SMNVEV, per germline (reference sequence). The CDR3 sequence is 15 residues long. The CDR3 loop reads CANVRGRGRGETQYF. CDR3 sequence (DNA): TGTGCCAACGTCCGCGGCAGGGGGCGCGGAGAGACCCAGTACTTC.

This clonotype was detected many times. The chain links TRBV6-1 to TRBJ2-7; 8 bases line up with TRBD2. Germline CDR1 reads MNHNS; CDR2 reads SASEGT. V lost 6 bases, J lost 2 bases, and 9 bases stayed unmatched. CDR3 length: 15 residues. CDR3 bases: TGTGCCAGCAGGTCCCGCGGGGGGCCGGCCTACGAGCAGTACTTC. Its protein product is CASRSRGGPAYEQYF.

This clonotype was picked up many times. This may come from a read error, since a much larger clone is one base off. This chain joins TRBV7-8 and TRBJ1-1; D is unclear. Germline assignment: CDR1 SGHVS and CDR2 FQNEAQ. The length of the CDR3 is 14 residues. Trimming pared 7 bases from V and 3 bases from J, leaving 15 bases between. CDR3 protein: CASILSLADTEAFF. The CDR3 DNA reads as TGTGCCAGCATCCTTAGCCTTGCCGACACTGAAGCTTTCTTT.

In this sample, this clonotype turned up many times. This rearrangement joins TRBV7-8 to TRBJ2-7; no definite D call. The ends were cut back, 3 bases at V and 2 bases at J, with 11 bases in the middle. The CDR3 covers 14 residues. The V gene's germline CDR1 is SGHVS and CDR2 FQNEAQ. CDR3 loop: CASSLWAGPYEQYF. In DNA, the CDR3 is TGTGCCAGCAGCTTGTGGGCAGGCCCCTACGAGCAGTACTTC.

Ten or more counts support this clonotype. This chain uses TRBV7-2 with TRBJ2-5; 15 bases map to TRBD2. The CDR3 runs 15 residues. Germline trimming cut 6 bases from V and 8 bases from J; bases unmatched to any gene: 7. Germline V gene lookup returns CDR1 SGHTA and CDR2 FQGNSA. DNA for the CDR3: TGTGCCAGCAGGGCGCCGGGACTAGCGGGGGGTACCCAGTACTTC. As protein: CASRAPGLAGGTQYF.

The CDR3 loop reads CASSYSDSAYEQYF. DNA for the CDR3: TGTGCCAGCAGTTACAGCGACAGTGCCTACGAGCAGTACTTC. The chain couples TRBV6-2 or TRBV6-3 to TRBJ2-7; tentative D call: TRBD1 (5 bases). Germline CDR1 is MNHEY and CDR2 is SVGEGT. Trimming left V 2 bases short and J 2 bases short, with 10 bases between. CDR3 length equals 14 residues.

This clonotype was recorded a few times. CDR3 loop: CASSVGPPSSYNSPLHF. CDR3 DNA: TGCGCCAGCAGCGTAGGACCGCCGAGCTCCTATAATTCACCCCTCCACTTT. The J gene is TRBJ1-6, the V gene TRBV10-2; D unresolved. Germline values: CDR1 WSHSY, CDR2 SAAADI. V lost 6 bases and J 0 bases, leaving 15 bases between the germline ends. The CDR3 consists of 17 residues.

This clonotype was picked up many times. This chain links TRBV9 with TRBJ2-7, with 14 nucleotides matching TRBD2. The junction had 5 bases not matched to a gene; V was cut back by 3 bases and J by 0 bases. Germline CDR1 is SGDLS and CDR2 is YYNGEE. This CDR3 comprises 17 residues. The chain's CDR3 is CASSATSGGASSYEQYF. CDR3 nucleotides: TGTGCCAGCAGCGCGACTAGCGGGGGGGCAAGCTCCTACGAGCAGTACTTC. Full variable domain (rest looked up from reference TRBV9 and TRBJ2-7): DSGVTQTPKHLITATGQRVTLRCSPRSGDLSVYWYQQSLDQGLQFLIQYYNGEERAKGNILERFSAQQFPDLHSELNLSSLELGDSALYFCASSATSGGASSYEQYFGPGTRLTVT.

This clonotype occurred many times. This chain connects TRBV30 to TRBJ1-1; TRBD1 matches at 8 bases. V was pared by 2 bases and J by 7 bases, with 6 bases of the junction left unmatched. The germline CDR1 and CDR2 sequences are GTSNPN and SVGIG (reference sequence). The CDR3 runs to 13 residues. The CDR3 loop reads CAWSRQGAVEAFF. The CDR3 DNA sequence: TGTGCCTGGAGTCGTCAGGGGGCGGTTGAAGCTTTCTTT.